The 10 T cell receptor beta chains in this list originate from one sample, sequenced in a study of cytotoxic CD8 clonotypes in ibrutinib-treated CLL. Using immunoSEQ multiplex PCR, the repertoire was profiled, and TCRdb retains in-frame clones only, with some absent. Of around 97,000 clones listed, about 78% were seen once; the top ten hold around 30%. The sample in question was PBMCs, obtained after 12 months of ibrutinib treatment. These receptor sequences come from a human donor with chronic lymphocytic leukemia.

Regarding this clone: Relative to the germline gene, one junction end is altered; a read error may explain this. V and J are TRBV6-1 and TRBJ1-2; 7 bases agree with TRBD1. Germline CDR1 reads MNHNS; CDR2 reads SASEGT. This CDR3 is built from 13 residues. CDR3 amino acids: CASSEDRSHGYTF. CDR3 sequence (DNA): TGTGCCAGCAGTGAGGACAGGTCTCATGGTTACACCTTC.

The chain's CDR3 is CASSIQENYGYTF. CDR3 in DNA: TGTGCCAGCAGCATACAGGAAAACTATGGCTACACCTTC. This chain connects TRBV7-3 to TRBJ1-2; D possibly corresponds to TRBD1 (5 bases). Deletions cut 5 bases from V and 2 bases from J, with 9 bases between. The germline gives CDR1 SGHTA, CDR2 FQGTGA. The CDR3 loop spans 13 amino acids. Supplemented by reference TRBV7-3 and TRBJ1-2, the full variable domain reads GAGVSQTPSNKVTEKGKYVELRCDPISGHTALYWYRQSLGQGPEFLIYFQGTGAADDSGLPNDRFFAVRPEGSVSTLKIQRTERGDSAVYLCASSIQENYGYTFGSGTRLTVV.

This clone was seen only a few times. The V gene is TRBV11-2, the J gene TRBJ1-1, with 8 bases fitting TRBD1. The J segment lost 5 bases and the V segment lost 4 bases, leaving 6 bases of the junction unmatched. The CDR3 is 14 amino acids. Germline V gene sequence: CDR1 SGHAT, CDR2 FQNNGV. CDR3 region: CASSYGQGGTEAFF. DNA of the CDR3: TGTGCCAGCAGCTATGGACAGGGCGGGACTGAAGCTTTCTTT.

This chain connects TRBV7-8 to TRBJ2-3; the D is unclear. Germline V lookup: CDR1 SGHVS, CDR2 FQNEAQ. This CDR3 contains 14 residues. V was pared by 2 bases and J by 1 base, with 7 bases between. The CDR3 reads CASSLMDGTDTQYF. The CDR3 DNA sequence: TGTGCCAGCAGCTTAATGGATGGCACAGATACGCAGTATTTT.

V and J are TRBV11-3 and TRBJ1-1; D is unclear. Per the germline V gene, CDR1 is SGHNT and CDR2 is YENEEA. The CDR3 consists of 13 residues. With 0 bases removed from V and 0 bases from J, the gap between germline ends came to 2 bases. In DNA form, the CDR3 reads TGTGCCAGCAGCTTAGAAATGAACACTGAAGCTTTCTTT. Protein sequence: CASSLEMNTEAFF.

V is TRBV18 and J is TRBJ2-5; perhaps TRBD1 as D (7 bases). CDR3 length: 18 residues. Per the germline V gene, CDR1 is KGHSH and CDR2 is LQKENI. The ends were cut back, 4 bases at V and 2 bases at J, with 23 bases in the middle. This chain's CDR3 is CASSRGTAKGGVQETQYF. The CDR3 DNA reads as TGTGCCAGCTCACGAGGGACAGCTAAGGGCGGGGTTCAAGAGACCCAGTACTTC.

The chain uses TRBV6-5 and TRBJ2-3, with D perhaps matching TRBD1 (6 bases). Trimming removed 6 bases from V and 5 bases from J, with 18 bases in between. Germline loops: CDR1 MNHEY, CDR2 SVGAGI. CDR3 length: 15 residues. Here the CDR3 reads CASRGTPPEVDTQYF. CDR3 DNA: TGTGCCAGCAGGGGGACACCCCCGGAGGTAGATACGCAGTATTTT.

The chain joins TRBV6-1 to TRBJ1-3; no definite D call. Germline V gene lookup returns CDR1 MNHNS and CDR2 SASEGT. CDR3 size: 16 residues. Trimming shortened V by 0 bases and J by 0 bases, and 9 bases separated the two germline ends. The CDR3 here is CASSEASQASGNTIYF. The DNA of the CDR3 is TGTGCCAGCAGTGAAGCCTCCCAGGCCTCTGGAAACACCATATATTTT.

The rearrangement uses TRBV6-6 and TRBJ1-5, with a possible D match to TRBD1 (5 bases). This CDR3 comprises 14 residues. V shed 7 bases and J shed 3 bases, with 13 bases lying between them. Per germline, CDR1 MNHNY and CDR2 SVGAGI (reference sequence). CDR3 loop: CASTQGANNQPQHF. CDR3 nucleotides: TGTGCCAGCACCCAAGGGGCCAACAATCAGCCCCAGCATTTT.

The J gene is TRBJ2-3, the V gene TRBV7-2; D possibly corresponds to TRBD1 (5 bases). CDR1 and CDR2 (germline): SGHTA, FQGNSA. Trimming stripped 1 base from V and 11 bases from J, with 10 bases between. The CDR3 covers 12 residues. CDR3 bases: TGTGCCAGCAGCTTAGTGAGGCAGGGGCAGTATTTT. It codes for CASSLVRQGQYF.